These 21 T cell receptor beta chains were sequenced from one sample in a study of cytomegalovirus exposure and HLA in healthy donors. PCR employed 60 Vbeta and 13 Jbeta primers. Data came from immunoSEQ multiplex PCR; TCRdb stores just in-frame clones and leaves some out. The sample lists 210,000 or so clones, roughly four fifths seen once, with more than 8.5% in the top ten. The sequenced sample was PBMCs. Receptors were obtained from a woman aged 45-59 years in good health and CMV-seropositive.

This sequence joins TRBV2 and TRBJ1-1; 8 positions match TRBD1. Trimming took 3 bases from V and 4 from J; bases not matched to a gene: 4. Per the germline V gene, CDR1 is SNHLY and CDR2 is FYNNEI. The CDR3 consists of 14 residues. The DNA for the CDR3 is TGTGCCAGCAGTGACCCGGACAGGGCCACTGAAGCTTTCTTT. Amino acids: CASSDPDRATEAFF.

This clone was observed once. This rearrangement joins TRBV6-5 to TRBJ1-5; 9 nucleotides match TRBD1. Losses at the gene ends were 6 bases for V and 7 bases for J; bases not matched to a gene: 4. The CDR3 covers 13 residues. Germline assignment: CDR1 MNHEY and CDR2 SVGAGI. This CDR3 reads CASSRDRDQPQHF. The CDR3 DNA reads TGTGCCAGCAGCCGGGACAGGGACCAGCCCCAGCATTTT.

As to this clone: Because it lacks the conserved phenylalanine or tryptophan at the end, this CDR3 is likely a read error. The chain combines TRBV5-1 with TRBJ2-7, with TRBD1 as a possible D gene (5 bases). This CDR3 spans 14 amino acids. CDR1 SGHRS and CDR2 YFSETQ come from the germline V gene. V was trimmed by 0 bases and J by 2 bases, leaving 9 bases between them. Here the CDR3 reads CASSLVGRTYEQYL. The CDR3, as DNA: TGCGCCAGCAGCTTGGTGGGGCGCACCTACGAGCAGTACCTC.

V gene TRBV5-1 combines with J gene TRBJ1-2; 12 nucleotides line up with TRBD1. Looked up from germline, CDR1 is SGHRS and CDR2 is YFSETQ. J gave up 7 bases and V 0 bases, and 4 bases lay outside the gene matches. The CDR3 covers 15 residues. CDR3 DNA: TGCGCCAGCAGCTTGGAGGGACAGGGGGCGCTTGGCTACACCTTC. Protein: CASSLEGQGALGYTF. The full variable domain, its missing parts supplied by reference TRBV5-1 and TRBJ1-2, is KAGVTQTPRYLIKTRGQQVTLSCSPISGHRSVSWYQQTPGQGLQFLFEYFSETQRNKGNFPGRFSGRQFSNSRSEMNVSTLELGDSALYLCASSLEGQGALGYTFGSGTRLTVV.

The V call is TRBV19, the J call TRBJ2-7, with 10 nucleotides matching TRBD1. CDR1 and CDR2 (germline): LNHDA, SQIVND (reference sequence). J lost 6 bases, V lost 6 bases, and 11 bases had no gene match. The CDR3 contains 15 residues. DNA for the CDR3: TGTGCCAGTAGCCGGGGAAGGGACAGGGGAAGCGAGCAGTACTTC. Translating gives CASSRGRDRGSEQYF.

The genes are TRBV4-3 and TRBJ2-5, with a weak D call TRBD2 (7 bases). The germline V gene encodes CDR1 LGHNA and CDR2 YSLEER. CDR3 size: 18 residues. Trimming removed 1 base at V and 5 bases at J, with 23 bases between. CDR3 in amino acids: CASSQVSAYPGGGETQYF. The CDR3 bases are TGCGCCAGCAGCCAAGTATCGGCTTATCCGGGGGGCGGGGAGACCCAGTACTTC.

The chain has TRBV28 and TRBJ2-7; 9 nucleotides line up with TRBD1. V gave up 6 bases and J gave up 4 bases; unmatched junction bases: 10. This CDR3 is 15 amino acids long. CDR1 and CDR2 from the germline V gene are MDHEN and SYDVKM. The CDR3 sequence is CASRKDRGLRYEQYF. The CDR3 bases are TGTGCCAGCAGAAAAGACAGGGGGTTGCGGTACGAGCAGTACTTC.

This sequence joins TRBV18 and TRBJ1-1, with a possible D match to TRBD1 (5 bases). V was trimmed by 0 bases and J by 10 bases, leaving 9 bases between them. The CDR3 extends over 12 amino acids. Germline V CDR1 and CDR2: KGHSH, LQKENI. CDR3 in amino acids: CASSPPGGGAFF. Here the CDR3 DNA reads TGTGCCAGCTCACCACCGGGGGGGGGAGCTTTCTTT.

CDR3 coding DNA: TGCGCCAGCAGCCCTGCCACAAGGCGGTATACGAACACTGAAGCTTTCTTT. Protein sequence: CASSPATRRYTNTEAFF. The chain joins TRBV4-1 to TRBJ1-1; unclear D gene. Germline V gene lookup returns CDR1 MGHRA and CDR2 YSYEKL. The ends were cut back, 4 bases at V and 1 base at J, with 19 bases in the middle. CDR3 length equals 17 residues.

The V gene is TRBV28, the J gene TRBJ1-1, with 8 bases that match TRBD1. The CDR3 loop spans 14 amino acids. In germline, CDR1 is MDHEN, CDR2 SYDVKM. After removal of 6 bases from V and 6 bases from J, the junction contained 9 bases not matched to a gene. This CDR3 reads CASRLTGVVAEAFF. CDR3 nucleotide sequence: TGTGCCAGCAGGCTGACAGGGGTTGTCGCTGAAGCTTTCTTT.

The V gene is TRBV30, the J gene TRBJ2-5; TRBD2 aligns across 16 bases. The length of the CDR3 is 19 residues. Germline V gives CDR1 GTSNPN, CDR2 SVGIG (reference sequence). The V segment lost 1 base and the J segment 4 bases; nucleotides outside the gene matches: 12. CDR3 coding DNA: TGTGCCTGGAGTGCCCGGGCGGGACTAGCGGGGGGGCGGGGAGAGACCCAGTACTTC. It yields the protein CAWSARAGLAGGRGETQYF. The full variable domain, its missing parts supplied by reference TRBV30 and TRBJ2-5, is SQTIHQWPATLVQPVGSPLSLECTVEGTSNPNLYWYRQAAGRGLQLLFYSVGIGQISSEVPQNLSASRPQDRQFILSSKKLLLSDSGFYLCAWSARAGLAGGRGETQYFGPGTRLLVL.

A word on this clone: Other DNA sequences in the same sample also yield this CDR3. The CDR3 nucleotides read TGTGCCAGCAGCGTAGCTAGTCAAGAGACCCAGTACTTC. Its translation: CASSVASQETQYF. The rearrangement links TRBV9 to TRBJ2-5; no firm D call. Germline CDR1 is SGDLS and CDR2 is YYNGEE. The CDR3 length is 13 residues. Trimming shortened V by 0 bases and J by 2 bases, and 5 bases separated the two germline ends.

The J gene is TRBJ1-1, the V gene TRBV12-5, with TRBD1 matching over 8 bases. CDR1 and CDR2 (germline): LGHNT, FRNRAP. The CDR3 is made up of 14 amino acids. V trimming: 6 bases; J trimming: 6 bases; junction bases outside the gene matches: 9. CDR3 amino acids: CASGNDRGNSEAFF. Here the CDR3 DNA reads TGTGCTAGTGGGAATGACAGGGGCAACTCTGAAGCTTTCTTT. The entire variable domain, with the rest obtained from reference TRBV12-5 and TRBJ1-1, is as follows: DARVTQTPRHKVTEMGQEVTMRCQPILGHNTVFWYRQTMMQGLELLAYFRNRAPLDDSGMPKDRFSAEMPDATLATLKIQPSEPRDSAVYFCASGNDRGNSEAFFGQGTRLTVV.

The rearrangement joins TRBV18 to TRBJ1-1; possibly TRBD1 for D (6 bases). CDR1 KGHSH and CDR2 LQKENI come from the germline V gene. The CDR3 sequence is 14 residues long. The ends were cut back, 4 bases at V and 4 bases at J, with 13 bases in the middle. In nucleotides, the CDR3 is TGTGCCAGCTCACAGGGAACCAGGGGCACTGAAGCTTTCTTT. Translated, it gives CASSQGTRGTEAFF.

This CDR3 reads CAWNGGDNNEQFF. The CDR3, as DNA: TGTGCCTGGAATGGAGGGGATAACAATGAGCAGTTCTTC. V usage is TRBV30 and J usage is TRBJ2-1; weak D call: TRBD2 (6 bases). V was shortened by 4 bases and J by 5 bases, with 12 bases between the two germline ends. The CDR3 is 13 amino acids. Germline values: CDR1 GTSNPN, CDR2 SVGIG (reference sequence).

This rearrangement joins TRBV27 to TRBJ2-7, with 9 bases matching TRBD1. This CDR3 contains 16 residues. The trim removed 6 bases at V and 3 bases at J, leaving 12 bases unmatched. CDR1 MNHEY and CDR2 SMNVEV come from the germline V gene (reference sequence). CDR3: CASSLGRPGQGYEQYF. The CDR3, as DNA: TGTGCCAGCAGCTTGGGTAGACCGGGACAGGGCTACGAGCAGTACTTC.

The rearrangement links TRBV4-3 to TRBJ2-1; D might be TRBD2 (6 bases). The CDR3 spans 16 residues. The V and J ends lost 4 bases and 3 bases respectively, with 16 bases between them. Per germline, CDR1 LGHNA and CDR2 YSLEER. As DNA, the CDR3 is TGCGCCAGCAGCCCCCAGGCAGGGACTGACTACAATGAGCAGTTCTTC. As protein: CASSPQAGTDYNEQFF.

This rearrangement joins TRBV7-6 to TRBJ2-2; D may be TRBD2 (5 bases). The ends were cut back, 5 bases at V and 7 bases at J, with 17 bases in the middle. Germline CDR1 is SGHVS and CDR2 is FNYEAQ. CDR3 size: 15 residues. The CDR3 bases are TGTGCCAGCAGCCCCGTTTTCGGGGTGGGCGGGGAGCTGTTTTTT. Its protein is CASSPVFGVGGELFF.

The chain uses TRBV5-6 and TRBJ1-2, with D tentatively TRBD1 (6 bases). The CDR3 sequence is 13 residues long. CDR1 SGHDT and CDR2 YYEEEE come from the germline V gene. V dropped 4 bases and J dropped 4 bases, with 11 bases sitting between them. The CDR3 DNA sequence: TGTGCCAGCAGCGATGGGACATTCTATGGCTACACCTTC. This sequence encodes CASSDGTFYGYTF.

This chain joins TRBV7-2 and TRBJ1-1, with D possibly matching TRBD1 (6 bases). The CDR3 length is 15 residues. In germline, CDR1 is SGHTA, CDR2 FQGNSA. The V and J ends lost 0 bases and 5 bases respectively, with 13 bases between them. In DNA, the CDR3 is TGTGCCAGCAGCTTAGCGGGGGGGCGCAGGACTGAAGCTTTCTTT. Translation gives CASSLAGGRRTEAFF.

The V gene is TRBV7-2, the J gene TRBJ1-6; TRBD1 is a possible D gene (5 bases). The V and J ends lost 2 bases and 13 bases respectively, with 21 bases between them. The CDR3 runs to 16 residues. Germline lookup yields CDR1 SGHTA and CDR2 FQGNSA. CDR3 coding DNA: TGTGCCAGCAGCTTAATACCCCCTGGCTTCGGGGGGCCCCTCCACTTT. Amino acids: CASSLIPPGFGGPLHF.